Here is one T cell receptor (beta chain) with its context. This clone's antigen is unknown. There are no base qualities to consult, and no much larger clone falls within one base. The donors belonged to the validation cohort of roughly 120 subjects, which was separate from the roughly 700-subject first cohort. The data stem from a study of cytomegalovirus exposure and HLA in healthy donors (dated by TCRdb to 2017 to 2019). Notes on the research overall: The 666 repertoires of the first cohort and the 120 validation repertoires were produced on the same platform, according to a later analysis. The study was designed to test whether signatures of past pathogen exposure could be identified by cataloging public T cell receptors. Along with the 666-subject first cohort, a separate validation cohort of 120 different subjects was used. The study combined high-throughput TCR immunosequencing, statistical association of individual TCRs with disease status, and machine learning to predict cytomegalovirus infection status. Overall study outcomes, separate from this receptor: Cytomegalovirus status was reported to be diagnosed by the classifier with high specificity and sensitivity in both the original and validation cohorts. The validation cohort had no HLA typing available for a later analysis, so co-occurrence within that cohort was assessed over all 120 or so repertoires. The study listed 170 or so TCR beta chains as associated with cytomegalovirus. The authors suggested that the approach could potentially be generalized to other disease states and immunological phenotypes. While some public TCRs were present in many individuals, most TCR sequences turned up only very rarely across donors. A later analysis found that TCRs clustered in the first cohort also tended to co-occur in the 120 or so validation repertoires, with 94% of cluster scores above 0. In vitro tests confirmed that a few of the cytomegalovirus-associated TCR beta chains recognize cytomegalovirus antigens.

As encoded in the germline V gene, CDR1 is MDHEN while CDR2 is SYDVKM. V is clipped by 4 bases and J by 6 bases, and the sequence between their germline boundaries is 12 bases long. Spanning cysteine to phenylalanine, the CDR3 consists of 14 amino acids. Only the CDR3 DNA is retained, 42 bases long and in frame from the first base. The library was made by the immunoSEQ multiplex PCR assay. As for how the authors treated the data: To diagnose cytomegalovirus status from the catalog of TCR beta chain sequences, a statistical classification framework was built. The table comes from immuneACCESS by way of TCRdb, which keeps in-frame sequences with V and J called. Part of the clones is missing from these tables; in studies checked, under half for an unresolved V gene and the rest for unknown reasons. The V and J calls and clone size were taken over from that table, and D and trimming were inferred from the DNA. This sample has 70,000 or so clones in its table, and 94% of those were observed once. Around 1.5% of the sample goes to the ten largest clones.

The sequencing sample was made of PBMCs. This TCR was recovered from a man aged 18 to 30 in good health and CMV-seropositive. The chain is made from TRBV28 and TRBJ2-2, with the D gene call left open. For the CDR3, the sequence is CASSSRSEPGELFF. The nucleotide sequence reads as follows: TGTGCCAGCAGTTCCCGGTCCGAACCCGGGGAGCTGTTTTTT.